These T cell receptor beta chains were read from a single sample in a study of response to subunit inactivated influenza vaccine. TCRdb reprocessed the RT-PCR reads via MiXCR and lists one record per CDR3 protein. The sample records about 240,000 distinct CDR3 sequences, over 9% being singletons. The sample in question was non-naive T cells sorted from PBMCs, obtained approximately 15 days before vaccination. The receptors were sampled from a man in his forties or fifties who received an inactivated influenza vaccine. The CDR3 runs from the conserved cysteine through the conserved F or W. A D gene is named only where the DNA matches it firmly. Part of the rows lack a size; the others show once, few, many or a class for expanded clones.

v_gene,d_gene,j_gene,abundance,CDR3aa,CDR3nt
TRBV18,NA,TRBJ1-5,few,CASSRRESNQPQHF,TGTGCCAGCTCTAGGAGGGAGAGCAATCAGCCCCAGCATTTT
TRBV7-9,NA,TRBJ2-7,NA,CASSAAPVYEQYF,TGTGCCAGCAGCGCAGCCCCAGTTTACGAGCAGTACTTC
TRBV24-1,TRBD2,TRBJ2-1,NA,CATSEVVGTSGKFF,TGTGCCACCAGTGAGGTAGTGGGGACTAGCGGGAAGTTCTTC
TRBV28,NA,TRBJ2-4,few,CASRQGGSGIQYF,TGTGCCAGCAGACAGGGTGGGTCAGGCATTCAGTACTTC
TRBV12-3/TRBV12-4,TRBD2,TRBJ2-7,NA,CASSPGPGLGIYEQYF,TGTGCCAGCAGTCCAGGGCCGGGACTAGGCATTTACGAGCAGTACTTC
TRBV4-1,TRBD1,TRBJ1-2,many,CASSPPRQGGYGYTF,TGCGCCAGCAGCCCTCCCCGACAGGGCGGGTATGGCTACACCTTC
TRBV19,NA,TRBJ2-5,few,CASSIGGGRETQYF,TGTGCCAGTAGTATCGGCGGCGGAAGAGAGACCCAGTACTTC
TRBV24-1,TRBD1,TRBJ1-1,few,CATSDLQDRVWVRTEAFF,TGTGCCACCAGTGATTTGCAGGACAGGGTTTGGGTGCGCACTGAAGCTTTCTTT
TRBV20-1,TRBD1,TRBJ1-4,NA,CSAKDRAGEKLFF,TGCAGTGCGAAGGACAGGGCCGGCGAAAAACTGTTTTTT
TRBV7-2,NA,TRBJ1-1,NA,CASSLLSTQSTEAFF,TGTGCCAGCAGCTTATTATCTACCCAGAGCACTGAAGCTTTCTTT
TRBV27,TRBD1,TRBJ1-1,few,CASRTRGTINTEAFF,TGTGCCAGCAGAACCAGGGGGACCATTAACACTGAAGCTTTCTTT
TRBV7-6,TRBD1,TRBJ2-7,few,CASSRYRGMVYEQYF,TGTGCCAGCAGCCGCTACAGGGGAATGGTCTACGAGCAGTACTTC
TRBV4-1,NA,TRBJ1-5,many,CASSPAPNQPQHF,TGCGCCAGCAGCCCCGCCCCAAATCAGCCCCAGCATTTT
TRBV27,NA,TRBJ2-2,NA,CASSLDGRGTGELFF,TGTGCCAGCAGTTTAGACGGGAGAGGGACCGGGGAGCTGTTTTTT
TRBV7-8,NA,TRBJ1-2,NA,CASSLGRIRGRSLAAYGYTF,TGTGCCAGCAGCTTAGGGAGGATCCGGGGCCGTTCCTTAGCAGCCTATGGCTACACCTTC
TRBV29-1,TRBD1,TRBJ1-1,NA,CSVGGLQGGGPEAFF,TGCAGCGTTGGGGGTCTACAGGGAGGGGGCCCTGAAGCTTTCTTT
TRBV20-1,TRBD2,TRBJ2-3,few,CSALRGGDTQYF,TGCAGTGCCCTCCGGGGGGGAGATACGCAGTATTTT
TRBV5-1,NA,TRBJ1-6,many,CASSPRTGVYNSPLHF,TGCGCCAGCAGCCCACGGACGGGTGTCTATAATTCACCCCTCCACTTT
TRBV4-1,TRBD2,TRBJ2-7,NA,CASSRGSGALSYEQYF,TGCGCCAGCAGCCGGGGTAGCGGGGCCCTCTCCTACGAGCAGTACTTC
TRBV4-1,NA,TRBJ1-5,many,CASSQDDLSNQPQHF,TGCGCCAGCAGCCAAGACGACTTGTCCAATCAGCCCCAGCATTTT
TRBV20-1,NA,TRBJ1-4,many,CSARGTANEKLFF,TGCAGTGCTAGAGGGACAGCTAATGAAAAACTGTTTTTT
TRBV6-2/TRBV6-3,TRBD1,TRBJ2-2,many,CASRRTGGANTGELFF,TGTGCCAGCAGAAGGACAGGGGGCGCGAACACCGGGGAGCTGTTTTTT
TRBV15,NA,TRBJ1-5,many,CATSQSGPGQPQHF,TGTGCCACCAGTCAATCAGGCCCCGGTCAGCCCCAGCATTTT
TRBV20-1,TRBD2,TRBJ2-7,many,CSATQTSGRYEQYF,TGCAGTGCTACCCAGACTAGCGGGAGGTACGAGCAGTACTTC
TRBV20-1,TRBD1,TRBJ2-3,NA,CSASKPGGSSTDTQYF,TGCAGTGCTAGCAAACCAGGGGGCTCTAGCACAGATACGCAGTATTTT
TRBV12-3/TRBV12-4,NA,TRBJ1-2,few,CASSLGRERYGYTF,TGTGCCAGCAGTTTAGGCAGGGAAAGATATGGCTACACCTTC
TRBV20-1,NA,TRBJ1-5,NA,CSARNRVVNQPQHF,TGCAGTGCTCGGAACAGGGTAGTGAATCAGCCCCAGCATTTT
TRBV5-1,NA,TRBJ2-1,few,CASSLGLGPRRAYNEQFF,TGCGCCAGCAGCTTGGGTCTCGGCCCAAGGAGGGCCTACAATGAGCAGTTCTTC
TRBV7-6,TRBD1,TRBJ2-3,few,CASSQNIQGAIGSDTQYF,TGTGCCAGCAGCCAGAACATACAGGGGGCGATCGGATCAGATACGCAGTATTTT
TRBV28,NA,TRBJ2-7,NA,CASSFSILTASYERYF,TGTGCCAGCAGTTTCTCCATTCTGACGGCCTCCTACGAGCGGTACTTC
TRBV28,NA,TRBJ2-2,many,CASTYGGPSTGELFF,TGTGCCAGCACGTACGGGGGACCGAGTACCGGGGAGCTGTTTTTT
TRBV2,NA,TRBJ2-3,NA,CARGKADTQYF,TGTGCCAGGGGAAAAGCAGATACGCAGTATTTT
TRBV4-3,TRBD1,TRBJ1-2,few,CASSAGTGVGYTF,TGCGCCAGCAGCGCAGGGACAGGGGTAGGCTACACCTTC
TRBV27,NA,TRBJ2-7,NA,CASSQKGGSEQYF,TGTGCCAGCTCCCAAAAGGGGGGGAGCGAGCAGTACTTC
TRBV6-2/TRBV6-3,TRBD2,TRBJ2-3,NA,CASRALVQLAGANFNTDTQYF,TGTGCCAGCAGGGCCTTGGTTCAGCTAGCGGGGGCCAACTTTAACACAGATACGCAGTATTTT
TRBV20-1,NA,TRBJ2-1,NA,CSARGGLARHEQFF,TGCAGTGCTAGGGGTGGGCTAGCGCGCCATGAGCAGTTCTTC
TRBV10-1,NA,TRBJ1-5,NA,CASSESYGQPQHF,TGCGCCAGCAGTGAGTCGTATGGTCAGCCCCAGCATTTT
TRBV20-1,NA,TRBJ2-1,NA,CSARDGGGVGEQFF,TGCAGTGCTAGAGATGGAGGGGGGGTGGGTGAGCAGTTCTTC
TRBV7-8,NA,TRBJ2-3,NA,CASTLRNGFTDTQYF,TGTGCCAGCACCTTACGAAACGGGTTCACAGATACGCAGTATTTT
TRBV2,NA,TRBJ2-5,NA,CASSESVQETQYF,TGTGCCAGCAGTGAATCGGTCCAAGAGACCCAGTACTTC
TRBV5-1,TRBD1,TRBJ2-3,NA,CASSFVGTGDTQYF,TGCGCCAGCAGCTTTGTAGGGACAGGAGATACGCAGTATTTT
TRBV18,NA,TRBJ2-7,NA,CASSPGGSHEQYF,TGTGCCAGCTCACCCGGGGGTTCGCACGAGCAGTACTTC
TRBV5-1,NA,TRBJ2-1,NA,CASSPQGGSSYNEQFF,TGCGCCAGCAGCCCACAGGGGGGGAGCTCCTACAATGAGCAGTTCTTC
TRBV7-6,NA,TRBJ2-3,NA,CASSNYRGTDTQYF,TGTGCCAGCAGCAATTATCGGGGCACAGATACGCAGTATTTT